The next 20 T cell receptor beta chains were all read from a single sample in a study of cytomegalovirus exposure and HLA in healthy donors. Primers for the PCR totalled 60 Vbeta and 13 Jbeta. Here immunoSEQ multiplex PCR was the method, and the copy in TCRdb shows in-frame clones only, minus some. The sample records approximately 100,000 clones, about three quarters being singletons. Material: PBMCs. The source is a middle-aged man in good health and CMV-seronegative.

In this sample, this clone turned up a few times. The chain carries TRBV23-1 and TRBJ1-1, with 9 bases fitting TRBD1. TRBV23-1 is given ORF status, its function remaining uncertain. V gave up 4 bases and J gave up 5 bases; unmatched junction bases: 14. The CDR3 runs to 17 residues. The CDR3 DNA reads TGCGCCAGCAGTCTCGACAGGGGGAGCTTCCTTGGGACTGAAGCTTTCTTT. Its protein is CASSLDRGSFLGTEAFF.

This chain connects TRBV5-1 to TRBJ1-1; 8 bases match TRBD1. In germline, CDR1 is SGHRS, CDR2 YFSETQ. The length of the CDR3 is 11 residues. The V segment lost 4 bases and the J segment 11 bases; nucleotides outside the gene matches: 4. CDR3 sequence: CASSRDRKAFF. CDR3 nucleotide sequence: TGCGCCAGCAGCCGGGACAGGAAGGCTTTCTTT.

CDR3 sequence (DNA): TGTGCCACCCGGACTAGCGGGGGAAGCTACGAGCAGTACTTC. Its translation is CATRTSGGSYEQYF. The V call is TRBV7-2, the J call TRBJ2-7; 13 bases fit TRBD2. The CDR3 has 14 residues. Germline assignment: CDR1 SGHTA and CDR2 FQGNSA. V lost 10 bases and J lost 3; bases outside the gene matches: 6. Looking up the rest from reference TRBV7-2 and TRBJ2-7 gives the full variable domain: GAGVSQSPSNKVTEKGKDVELRCDPISGHTALYWYRQSLGQGLEFLIYFQGNSAPDKSGLPSDRFSAERTGGSVSTLTIQRTQQEDSAVYLCATRTSGGSYEQYFGPGTRLTVT.

The genes are TRBV4-1 and TRBJ2-5; D not certain. CDR1 and CDR2 (germline): MGHRA, YSYEKL. This CDR3 spans 13 amino acids. Trimming left V 5 bases short and J 3 bases short, with 10 bases between. CDR3 in amino acids: CASSSRFKETQYF. In nucleotides, the CDR3 is TGCGCCAGCAGCTCCAGGTTTAAAGAGACCCAGTACTTC.

This chain links TRBV30 with TRBJ2-3; D is uncertain. V gave up 0 bases and J gave up 5 bases, with 3 bases separating them. From germline, CDR1 is GTSNPN and CDR2 SVGIG (reference sequence). This CDR3 contains 11 residues. CDR3 residues: CAWSVLDTQYF. CDR3 coding DNA: TGTGCCTGGAGTGTACTAGATACGCAGTATTTT.

This chain joins TRBV28 and TRBJ1-1; TRBD1 matches 7 bases. Germline CDR1 reads MDHEN; CDR2 reads SYDVKM. V lost 8 bases, J lost 5 bases, and 17 bases stayed unmatched. The CDR3 sequence is 16 residues long. The CDR3 protein is CASSPGGWAGGTEAFF. CDR3 nucleotides: TGTGCCAGCTCTCCGGGGGGGTGGGCAGGGGGGACTGAAGCTTTCTTT.

This chain links TRBV19 with TRBJ1-4; the match to TRBD1 covers 7 bases. The germline V gene encodes CDR1 LNHDA and CDR2 SQIVND (reference sequence). The CDR3 is 16 amino acids. Germline trimming cut 6 bases from V and 5 bases from J; bases unmatched to any gene: 12. The CDR3 is CASSEIAGGLNEKLFF. The CDR3, as DNA: TGTGCCAGTAGCGAAATTGCAGGGGGGTTGAATGAAAAACTGTTTTTT.

The chain recombines TRBV11-1 with TRBJ2-7; D perhaps matches TRBD2 (6 bases). V was shortened by 5 bases and J by 0 bases, with 14 bases between the two germline ends. Per germline, CDR1 SGHAT and CDR2 FQDESV (reference sequence). The CDR3 is made up of 15 amino acids. The CDR3 is CASSRRAGGSYEQYF. CDR3 DNA sequence: TGTGCCAGCAGCCGCAGGGCCGGGGGCTCCTACGAGCAGTACTTC.

This clone came up a few times. In DNA form, the CDR3 reads TGTGCCAGCAGCTTTCCCCCGGGACAACTTTATGGCTACACCTTC. It is translated as CASSFPPGQLYGYTF. This rearrangement joins TRBV7-2 to TRBJ1-2, with D possibly matching TRBD1 (6 bases). Germline V gene data show CDR1 as SGHTA and CDR2 as FQGNSA. Trimming took off 3 bases at V and 5 bases at J, with 16 bases between the two ends. CDR3 length: 15 amino acids.

The gene calls are TRBV5-1 and TRBJ2-7; TRBD1 aligns across 7 bases. Germline CDR1 reads SGHRS; CDR2 reads YFSETQ. CDR3 size: 13 residues. Germline trimming cut 0 bases from V and 6 bases from J; bases unmatched to any gene: 3. The CDR3 DNA reads as TGCGCCAGCAGCTTGGCGGGGACAGTCGAGCAGTACTTC. This codes for CASSLAGTVEQYF.

The chain couples TRBV7-9 to TRBJ1-1, with D possibly matching TRBD1 (6 bases). V shed 7 bases and J shed 2 bases, with 11 bases lying between them. CDR3 length: 13 residues. The V gene's germline CDR1 is SEHNR and CDR2 FQNEAQ (reference sequence). The CDR3 DNA follows: TGTGCCAGCAAGATAGGGGGTAACACTGAAGCTTTCTTT. It translates to CASKIGGNTEAFF.

This sequence joins TRBV18 and TRBJ2-1, with 7 positions matching TRBD2. The CDR3 is made up of 15 amino acids. V trimming: 5 bases; J trimming: 3 bases; junction bases outside the gene matches: 7. Germline V gene sequence: CDR1 KGHSH, CDR2 LQKENI. The CDR3, as DNA: TGTGCCAGCTCAGCTAGCGGAACAGGCTACAATGAGCAGTTCTTC. Protein: CASSASGTGYNEQFF.

The chain has TRBV6-5 and TRBJ1-1, with D possibly being TRBD1 (6 bases). Germline CDR1 reads MNHEY; CDR2 reads SVGAGI. There are 16 residues in the CDR3. V lost 0 bases and J lost 3, with 14 bases in between. CDR3 protein: CASSYSLGRGDTEAFF. The CDR3 nucleotides are TGTGCCAGCAGTTACTCGCTCGGCAGGGGCGACACTGAAGCTTTCTTT.

J is TRBJ1-2 and V is TRBV11-1; D is perhaps TRBD1 (5 bases). Trimming removed 6 bases from V and 8 bases from J, with 19 bases in between. Germline CDR1 SGHAT, CDR2 FQDESV (reference sequence). The CDR3 is made up of 14 amino acids. CDR3 nucleotides: TGTGCCAGCAGTCCACCCGGACAAGTAGAGGGCTACACCTTC. Residues: CASSPPGQVEGYTF.

In its sample, this clone was seen once. For the CDR3, the DNA is TGTGCCACGGTTCCGGGGGGCCCTGTGGGCACCGGGGAGCTGTTTTTT. Translating it yields CATVPGGPVGTGELFF. The chain has TRBV7-9 and TRBJ2-2, with D possibly being TRBD2 (7 bases). This CDR3 contains 16 residues. Between the trimmed V and J ends, which lost 10 bases and 4 bases, there was a span of 22 bases. Germline V gene lookup returns CDR1 SEHNR and CDR2 FQNEAQ (reference sequence).

This clone showed up just once. This rearrangement joins TRBV7-9 to TRBJ2-3; 9 bases map to TRBD2. The CDR3 has 15 residues. The germline V gene encodes CDR1 SEHNR and CDR2 FQNEAQ (reference sequence). Trimming at V came to 6 bases and at J to 0 bases, leaving 4 bases not matched to a gene. In nucleotides, the CDR3 is TGTGCCAGCAGTCCAGCGGGGGGCAGCACAGATACGCAGTATTTT. Protein: CASSPAGGSTDTQYF.

The chain joins TRBV27 to TRBJ2-4; a weak D match, TRBD2 (6 bases). This CDR3 has 17 amino acids. CDR1 and CDR2 (germline): MNHEY, SMNVEV (reference sequence). The V gene lost 5 bases and the J gene lost 1 base, with 18 bases spanning the gap. CDR3 sequence reads: CASSPSLGGWAKNIQYF. The CDR3 nucleotides are TGTGCCAGCAGTCCTAGCTTGGGGGGATGGGCCAAAAACATTCAGTACTTC.

This clone turned up a few times. The chain recombines TRBV28 with TRBJ1-6; tentatively, D is TRBD1 (6 bases). Germline loops: CDR1 MDHEN, CDR2 SYDVKM. Between the trimmed V and J ends, which lost 6 bases and 7 bases, there was a span of 16 bases. The CDR3 is 15 amino acids. Written as DNA, the CDR3 is TGTGCCAGCAGCCAAGGACAGACGAGGAATTCACCCCTCCACTTT. Encoded protein: CASSQGQTRNSPLHF. The complete variable domain, with remaining parts taken from reference TRBV28 and TRBJ1-6, reads DVKVTQSSRYLVKRTGEKVFLECVQDMDHENMFWYRQDPGLGLRLIYFSYDVKMKEKGDIPEGYSVSREKKERFSLILESASTNQTSMYLCASSQGQTRNSPLHFGNGTRLTVT.

This sequence joins TRBV7-6 and TRBJ2-7, with D unresolved. Between the trimmed V and J ends, which lost 3 bases and 2 bases, there was a span of 8 bases. The germline gives CDR1 SGHVS, CDR2 FNYEAQ. The CDR3 is 13 amino acids. CDR3 residues: CASSLAAAYEQYF. DNA for the CDR3: TGTGCCAGCAGCTTGGCGGCAGCCTACGAGCAGTACTTC.

The sample holds a few counts of this clone. The chain is built from TRBV5-6 and TRBJ1-1; TRBD1 aligns across 10 bases. From germline, CDR1 is SGHDT and CDR2 YYEEEE. V dropped 3 bases and J dropped 5; count of bases not matched to a gene: 7. The CDR3 runs 15 residues. The CDR3 bases are TGTGCCAGCAGCTGGGGACAGGGGAGGGGAACTGAAGCTTTCTTT. Translating gives CASSWGQGRGTEAFF.